This is a list of T cell receptor beta chains from one sample in a study of T cells after yellow fever vaccination. TCRdb redid the calling of the 5' RACE reads with MiXCR, one entry per CDR3 protein. The sample includes about 350,000 distinct CDR3 sequences, roughly 7.5% of them seen just once. The source material was PBMCs, sampled approximately 47 days after the first yellow fever vaccination. Receptors originate from a man in his late teens or twenties who received the YFV17D yellow fever vaccine. CDR3s include the opening cysteine and the closing phenylalanine or tryptophan. The order of the fields is V gene, clone size, J gene, D gene, CDR3 protein, CDR3 DNA. D genes are given only for firm matches. Not every row has a clone size; where given, it reads once, few, many or a size class.

TRBV3-1,many,TRBJ1-5,-,CASHLRHPWEGSNQPQHF,TGTGCCAGTCACCTGAGACACCCTTGGGAGGGGAGCAATCAGCCCCAGCATTTT
TRBV6-4,many,TRBJ2-1,TRBD1,CASSPGGQGEYNEQFF,TGTGCCAGCAGTCCTGGGGGACAGGGGGAGTACAATGAGCAGTTCTTC
TRBV15,many,TRBJ2-5,-,CATSRDGQNQETQYF,TGTGCCACCAGCAGAGACGGACAGAACCAAGAGACCCAGTACTTC
TRBV6-1,few,TRBJ1-1,-,CASSVISPMNTEAFF,TGTGCCAGCAGCGTCATCAGTCCCATGAACACTGAAGCTTTCTTT
TRBV20-1,-,TRBJ2-1,-,CSATSWGSSYNEQFF,TGCAGTGCTACCTCATGGGGGAGCTCCTACAATGAGCAGTTCTTC
TRBV6-5,-,TRBJ1-5,-,CASSSRQDNQPQHF,TGTGCCAGCAGTAGTCGACAGGATAATCAGCCCCAGCATTTT
TRBV7-2,-,TRBJ1-5,-,CASSFSHQPQHF,TGTGCCAGCAGCTTCTCCCATCAGCCCCAGCATTTT
TRBV5-1,many,TRBJ2-5,TRBD1,CASSPMLRQGAETQYF,TGCGCCAGCAGCCCGATGTTACGACAGGGCGCGGAGACCCAGTACTTC
TRBV7-9,few,TRBJ2-5,TRBD2,CASSLGLAYETQYF,TGTGCCAGCAGCTTAGGACTAGCTTATGAGACCCAGTACTTC
TRBV11-2,-,TRBJ2-6,-,CASSLDGVTGHHSGANVLTF,TGTGCCAGCAGCTTGGATGGCGTGACAGGACACCACTCTGGGGCCAACGTCCTGACTTTC
TRBV12-3/TRBV12-4,few,TRBJ2-1,TRBD2,CASSLRTSGVSSYNEQFF,TGTGCCAGCAGTTTAAGGACTAGCGGGGTGAGCTCCTACAATGAGCAGTTCTTC
TRBV19,few,TRBJ2-7,-,CASSIAGAYEQYF,TGTGCCAGTAGTATCGCCGGGGCCTACGAGCAGTACTTC
TRBV10-3,-,TRBJ2-7,-,CAIGMEGRFDEQYF,TGTGCCATCGGGATGGAGGGGCGCTTCGACGAGCAGTACTTC
TRBV7-8,many,TRBJ1-1,-,CASSLEHPGIGTEAFF,TGTGCCAGCAGCTTAGAGCACCCCGGGATCGGAACTGAAGCTTTCTTT
TRBV20-1,many,TRBJ1-2,TRBD1,CSARVSGTDYGYTF,TGCAGTGCTAGAGTCTCAGGGACAGACTATGGCTACACCTTC
TRBV13,-,TRBJ1-5,TRBD1,CASSHGDSGGPQHF,TGTGCCAGCAGCCATGGGGACAGTGGAGGCCCCCAGCATTTT
TRBV20-1,-,TRBJ2-1,-,CSAEQAVNNEQFF,TGCAGTGCCGAACAGGCTGTAAACAATGAGCAGTTCTTC
TRBV24-1,-,TRBJ2-3,-,CATGGEGTDTQYF,TGTGCCACCGGAGGGGAGGGCACAGATACGCAGTATTTT
TRBV4-3,-,TRBJ2-2,TRBD1,CASSQDLTGTGELFF,TGCGCCAGCAGCCAAGATTTGACAGGGACGGGGGAGCTGTTTTTT
TRBV4-3,few,TRBJ2-3,TRBD2,CASSPVAGRGADTQYF,TGCGCCAGCAGCCCAGTAGCGGGACGGGGAGCAGATACGCAGTATTTT
TRBV7-2,few,TRBJ1-4,-,CASSFDRSSGKLFF,TGTGCCAGCAGCTTCGACCGGTCCAGCGGGAAACTGTTTTTT
TRBV5-1,few,TRBJ1-4,TRBD1,CASRPPGQGNEKLFF,TGCGCCAGCAGGCCACCGGGACAGGGGAATGAAAAACTGTTTTTT
TRBV6-5,few,TRBJ1-6,-,CASSYKAGDTTSYNSPLHF,TGTGCCAGCAGTTACAAGGCAGGCGACACGACCTCCTATAATTCACCCCTCCACTTT
TRBV15,few,TRBJ2-1,-,CATSRVQGNNEQFF,TGTGCCACCAGCAGAGTCCAGGGGAACAATGAGCAGTTCTTC
TRBV3-1,-,TRBJ2-3,TRBD2,CASSQEGTRQTSTDTQYF,TGTGCCAGCAGCCAAGAGGGGACTAGACAAACTAGCACAGATACGCAGTATTTT
TRBV6-1,-,TRBJ2-3,TRBD2,CASSPPRTRSTQYF,TGTGCCAGCAGCCCTCCCCGGACTAGATCTACGCAGTATTTT
TRBV7-2,few,TRBJ2-3,-,CASSLVSGATDTQYF,TGTGCCAGCAGCTTAGTTTCGGGGGCCACAGATACGCAGTATTTT
TRBV3-1,many,TRBJ1-6,-,CASSQARDSPLHF,TGTGCCAGCAGCCAAGCCAGGGACTCACCCCTCCACTTT
TRBV10-3,few,TRBJ2-3,TRBD2,CAISERLAGARGDTQYF,TGTGCCATCAGTGAGCGGCTAGCGGGGGCCCGGGGAGATACGCAGTATTTT
TRBV27,many,TRBJ1-6,-,CASSFRDSPLHF,TGTGCCAGCAGTTTCCGGGATTCACCCCTCCACTTT
TRBV9,few,TRBJ1-6,-,CASSASGSPLHF,TGTGCCAGCAGCGCCAGTGGGTCACCCCTCCACTTT
TRBV20-1,few,TRBJ2-5,TRBD2,CSASRGGRETQYF,TGCAGTGCTAGTCGCGGGGGTCGAGAGACCCAGTACTTC
TRBV11-2,-,TRBJ2-2,TRBD1,CASSLGDSDTGELFF,TGTGCCAGCAGCTTGGGGGACAGTGACACCGGGGAGCTGTTTTTT
TRBV12-3/TRBV12-4,-,TRBJ2-4,TRBD2,CASSYGGGKNIQYF,TGTGCCAGCAGTTATGGGGGGGGCAAAAACATTCAGTACTTC
TRBV7-2,-,TRBJ1-5,-,CASSLEDPSAQHF,TGTGCCAGCAGCTTAGAAGACCCATCAGCCCAGCATTTT
TRBV20-1,-,TRBJ2-3,TRBD2,CSSSLGTSGGPSRMVSQYF,TGCAGTTCGAGTCTGGGGACTAGCGGGGGCCCGAGCAGGATGGTATCGCAGTATTTT
TRBV7-8,many,TRBJ2-3,-,CASSFGRDTQYF,TGTGCCAGCAGCTTCGGACGAGATACGCAGTATTTT
TRBV20-1,-,TRBJ1-2,TRBD1,CSARDQDRGNYGYTF,TGCAGTGCTAGAGACCAGGACAGGGGTAACTATGGCTACACCTTC
TRBV24-1,-,TRBJ2-1,-,CATSATVPGAGEQFF,TGTGCCACCAGTGCGACGGTACCAGGGGCTGGGGAGCAGTTCTTC
TRBV13,many,TRBJ2-3,TRBD2,CASSFTTSGGTDTQYF,TGTGCCAGCAGCTTCACGACTAGCGGGGGCACAGATACGCAGTATTTT
TRBV6-1,few,TRBJ2-3,TRBD1,CASKTGGRSDTQYF,TGTGCCAGCAAGACAGGGGGCCGGTCAGATACGCAGTATTTT
TRBV4-1,few,TRBJ1-1,-,CASSQVLAVNTEAFF,TGCGCCAGCAGCCAAGTACTGGCGGTGAACACTGAAGCTTTCTTT
TRBV6-6,few,TRBJ1-2,-,CASSQTVFYGYTF,TGTGCCAGCAGTCAGACAGTCTTCTATGGCTACACCTTC
TRBV12-3/TRBV12-4,few,TRBJ1-2,-,CASSLLGQEGYTF,TGTGCCAGCAGTTTACTTGGCCAGGAGGGCTACACCTTC
TRBV19,few,TRBJ2-5,-,CASSIGIQETQYF,TGTGCCAGTAGTATAGGAATACAAGAGACCCAGTACTTC
TRBV27,few,TRBJ2-1,TRBD1,CASSLTWDRVHEQFF,TGTGCCAGCAGTTTAACCTGGGACAGGGTCCATGAGCAGTTCTTC
TRBV7-9,-,TRBJ2-5,TRBD2,CASGGGAQYF,TGTGCCAGCGGCGGGGGGGCCCAGTACTTC
TRBV20-1,-,TRBJ1-2,TRBD1,CSASDRGDYGYTF,TGCAGTGCTAGTGACAGGGGCGACTATGGCTACACCTTC
TRBV7-2,few,TRBJ1-5,TRBD1,CASSPDRGTQPQHF,TGTGCCAGCAGCCCGGACAGGGGGACTCAGCCCCAGCATTTT
TRBV20-1,-,TRBJ1-2,TRBD1,CSASPGQGFEGYTF,TGCAGTGCTAGCCCGGGACAGGGGTTCGAGGGCTACACCTTC
TRBV7-2,-,TRBJ2-1,-,CASSQRVLNEQFF,TGTGCCAGCAGCCAGCGGGTCCTCAATGAGCAGTTCTTC
TRBV11-2,few,TRBJ2-2,-,CASSLAPWAGELFF,TGTGCCAGCAGCTTAGCGCCATGGGCCGGGGAGCTGTTTTTT
TRBV25-1,-,TRBJ1-2,-,CASSGSGEYYGYTF,TGTGCCAGCAGTGGGTCCGGGGAATACTATGGCTACACCTTC
TRBV4-3,many,TRBJ1-2,TRBD1,CASSQDWQGAVNYGYTF,TGCGCCAGCAGCCAAGATTGGCAGGGGGCTGTAAACTATGGCTACACCTTC
TRBV27,-,TRBJ1-1,-,CASSLLNPGAGTEAFF,TGTGCCAGCAGTTTATTAAATCCGGGGGCTGGCACTGAAGCTTTCTTT
TRBV7-8,-,TRBJ1-3,-,CASSLVQGTGNTIYF,TGTGCCAGCAGCTTAGTTCAGGGAACTGGAAACACCATATATTTT
TRBV12-3/TRBV12-4,many,TRBJ1-2,-,CASSLASANYGYTF,TGTGCCAGCAGTTTGGCTTCGGCTAACTATGGCTACACCTTC
TRBV5-1,-,TRBJ1-1,TRBD1,CASGRQGRSTEAFF,TGCGCCAGCGGCCGACAGGGGCGTAGCACTGAAGCTTTCTTT
TRBV2,-,TRBJ2-2,TRBD2,CASSGPLAGTQAGELFF,TGTGCCAGCAGTGGCCCCTTAGCGGGGACCCAAGCCGGGGAGCTGTTTTTT